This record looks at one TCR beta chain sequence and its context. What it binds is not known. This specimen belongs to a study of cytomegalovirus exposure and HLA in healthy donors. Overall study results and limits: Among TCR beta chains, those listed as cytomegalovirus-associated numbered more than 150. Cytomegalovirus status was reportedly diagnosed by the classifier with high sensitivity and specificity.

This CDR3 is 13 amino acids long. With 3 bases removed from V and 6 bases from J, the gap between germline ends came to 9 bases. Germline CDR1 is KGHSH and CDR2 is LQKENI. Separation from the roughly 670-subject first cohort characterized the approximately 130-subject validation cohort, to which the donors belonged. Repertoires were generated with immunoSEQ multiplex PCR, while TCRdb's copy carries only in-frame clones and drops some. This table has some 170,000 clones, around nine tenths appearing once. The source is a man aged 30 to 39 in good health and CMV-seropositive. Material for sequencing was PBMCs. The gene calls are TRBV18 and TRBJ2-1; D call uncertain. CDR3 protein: CASSPPPGNEQFF. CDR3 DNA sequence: TGTGCCAGCTCACCTCCTCCTGGCAATGAGCAGTTCTTC. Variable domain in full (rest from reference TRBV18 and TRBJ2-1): NAGVMQNPRHLVRRRGQEARLRCSPMKGHSHVYWYRQLPEEGLKFMVYLQKENIIDESGMPKERFSAEFPKEGPSILRIQQVVRGDSAAYFCASSPPPGNEQFFGPGTRLTVL.